These 3 T cell receptor beta chains came from one sample sequenced in a study of PD-1 blockade in mismatch repair-deficient tumors. The repertoire was sequenced with immunoSEQ multiplex PCR; TCRdb's copy has only in-frame clones and lacks some. The sample holds some 85,000 clones, 65% to 85% seen once. The specimen was peripheral blood, collected 44 weeks after starting pembrolizumab. The receptors were gathered from an adult with mismatch repair-deficient cancer.

J is TRBJ1-5 and V is TRBV9, with 7 nucleotides matching TRBD1. J lost 5 bases, V lost 4 bases, and 3 bases had no gene match. In germline, CDR1 is SGDLS, CDR2 YYNGEE. There are 13 residues in the CDR3. CDR3 DNA sequence: TGTGCCAGCAGCACAGGGGAACATCAGCCCCAGCATTTT. Residues: CASSTGEHQPQHF.

This clone has only a few counts. The chain joins TRBV19 to TRBJ2-4, with D possibly being TRBD1 or TRBD2 (5 bases each). The germline V and J ends were trimmed by 5 bases and 6 bases, with 14 bases remaining between them. Per the germline V gene, CDR1 is LNHDA and CDR2 is SQIVND (reference sequence). This CDR3 region has 14 residues. Written as DNA, the CDR3 is TGTGCCAGTAGTGTTACGCCTGGGGGAAACATTCAGTACTTC. This sequence encodes CASSVTPGGNIQYF.

The chain has TRBV5-4 and TRBJ1-1, with a weak D call TRBD1 (5 bases). Per germline, CDR1 SGHNT and CDR2 YYREEE (reference sequence). This CDR3 has 15 residues. Trimming took 5 bases from V and 1 from J, leaving 15 bases between them. The CDR3 nucleotides read TGTGCCAGCAGACCAGGGATCCTTGAGAACACTGAAGCTTTCTTT. This sequence encodes CASRPGILENTEAFF.